A selection of T cell receptor beta chains follows, all from one sample in a study of early T cells in non-severe SARS-CoV-2 infection. MiXCR, applied by TCRdb to the 5' RACE reads, yields one record per CDR3 protein. This sample has roughly 62,000 distinct CDR3 sequences, with roughly 7.7% found just once. Sequences were obtained from whole blood. The receptors originated from an adult who was a healthcare worker with PCR-confirmed SARS-CoV-2 infection or an uninfected control (not recorded which). The CDR3 runs from the conserved cysteine through the conserved F or W.

v_gene: TRBV27
len: 15
j_gene: TRBJ2-7
CDR3aa: CASSLWPSGQYEQYF

v_gene: TRBV7-9
len: 15
j_gene: TRBJ2-6
CDR3aa: CASSSQTSGANVLTF

v_gene: TRBV29-1
len: 13
j_gene: TRBJ2-2
CDR3aa: CSVVQGTTGELFF

v_gene: TRBV20-1
len: 14
j_gene: TRBJ1-1
CDR3aa: CSAAGQRGRTEAFF

v_gene: TRBV20-1
len: 15
j_gene: TRBJ2-7
CDR3aa: CSARQPLAGWYEQYF

v_gene: TRBV5-6
len: 16
j_gene: TRBJ1-2
CDR3aa: CASSLSDRGGLYGYTF

v_gene: TRBV3-1
len: 13
j_gene: TRBJ2-7
CDR3aa: CASSVLAGDEQYF

v_gene: TRBV6-5
len: 16
j_gene: TRBJ2-7
CDR3aa: CASSYSTQITAYEQYF

v_gene: TRBV28
len: 15
j_gene: TRBJ1-6
CDR3aa: CASAPHRVGDSPLHF

v_gene: TRBV20-1
len: 15
j_gene: TRBJ1-5
CDR3aa: CSARDGGGSNQPQHF

v_gene: TRBV20-1
len: 14
j_gene: TRBJ2-7
CDR3aa: CSASLGGARGEQYF

v_gene: TRBV20-1
len: 16
j_gene: TRBJ2-5
CDR3aa: CSARDWASGAQETQYF

v_gene: TRBV5-1
len: 15
j_gene: TRBJ2-7
CDR3aa: CASSSGTLISYEQYF

v_gene: TRBV11-2
len: 12
j_gene: TRBJ2-3
CDR3aa: CASSFNSDTQYF

v_gene: TRBV27
len: 14
j_gene: TRBJ1-2
CDR3aa: CASSFGTAGYGYTF

v_gene: TRBV14
len: 20
j_gene: TRBJ2-3
CDR3aa: CASSQPGLAGGFLDTDTQYF

v_gene: TRBV29-1
len: 15
j_gene: TRBJ2-5
CDR3aa: CSVWTSGRSQETQYF

v_gene: TRBV9
len: 16
j_gene: TRBJ2-3
CDR3aa: CASSALRGTATDTQYF

v_gene: TRBV30
len: 13
j_gene: TRBJ1-1
CDR3aa: CAWRLGSNTEAFF

v_gene: TRBV10-2
len: 13
j_gene: TRBJ1-5
CDR3aa: CASSPGEGQPQHF

v_gene: TRBV10-3
len: 11
j_gene: TRBJ2-7
CDR3aa: CAISNSYEQYF

v_gene: TRBV9
len: 14
j_gene: TRBJ2-4
CDR3aa: CASSGARGKNIQYF

v_gene: TRBV9
len: 15
j_gene: TRBJ2-7
CDR3aa: CASSEGAGEAYEQYF

v_gene: TRBV29-1
len: 13
j_gene: TRBJ2-2
CDR3aa: CSVVAGGGGELFF

v_gene: TRBV4-2
len: 13
j_gene: TRBJ2-1
CDR3aa: CASSQGGGNEQFF

v_gene: TRBV20-1
len: 15
j_gene: TRBJ1-3
CDR3aa: CSARVGLRSGNTIYF

v_gene: TRBV5-1
len: 16
j_gene: TRBJ2-2
CDR3aa: CASSLGGDFNTGELFF

v_gene: TRBV20-1
len: 17
j_gene: TRBJ2-3
CDR3aa: CSALGGLAVKGTDTQYF

v_gene: TRBV4-1
len: 15
j_gene: TRBJ2-7
CDR3aa: CASSSQRELLGEQYF